What follows describes a single TCR beta chain. The data stem from a study of blood T cell repertoires in COVID-19. Overall study: Acute and convalescent COVID-19 specimens originated in the United States, Italy and Spain. The cDNA or gDNA used as material had been derived from T cells, B-cell-depleted T cells, or PBMCs.

Across about 22 US areas, participants ranged in age from 18 to 89 years. Donors were grouped by their self-reported clinical history. The CDR3 spans 13 residues. CDR1 and CDR2 (germline): SGHRS, YFSETQ. The ends lost 4 bases at V and 6 bases at J; junction bases unmatched: 7. Sequencing was performed with immunoSEQ multiplex PCR; in TCRdb, only in-frame clones are kept and a portion is missing. The data show some 200,000 clones, just over 85% seen once. This receptor was obtained from a woman aged 40-49 years with acute COVID-19. The chain uses TRBV5-1 and TRBJ2-7; 7 nucleotides line up with TRBD1. The specimen sequenced was PBMCs or T cells enriched from blood (not recorded which). The CDR3 sequence: CASSVTGLGEQYV. CDR3 DNA: TGCGCCAGCAGCGTGACAGGGCTGGGCGAGCAGTACGTC.